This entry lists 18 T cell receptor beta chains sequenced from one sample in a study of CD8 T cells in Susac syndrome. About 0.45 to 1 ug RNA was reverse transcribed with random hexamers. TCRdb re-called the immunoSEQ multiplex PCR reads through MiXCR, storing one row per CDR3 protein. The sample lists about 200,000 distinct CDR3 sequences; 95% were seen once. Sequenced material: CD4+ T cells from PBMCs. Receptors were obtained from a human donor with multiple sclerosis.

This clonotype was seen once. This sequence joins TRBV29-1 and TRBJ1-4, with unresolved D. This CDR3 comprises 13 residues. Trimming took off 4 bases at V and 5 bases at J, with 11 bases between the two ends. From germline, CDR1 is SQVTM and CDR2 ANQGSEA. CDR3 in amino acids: CSVAATVNEKLFF. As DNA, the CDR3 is TGCAGCGTTGCCGCCACGGTGAATGAAAAACTGTTTTTT.

The CDR3 region has the DNA TGCAGTGCTGTGGGACAGGGAAAGAGTCAGCCCCAGCATTTT. Translating it yields CSAVGQGKSQPQHF. V and J are TRBV20-1 and TRBJ1-5, with 9 bases matching TRBD1. Germline V gene data show CDR1 as DFQATT and CDR2 as SNEGSKA (reference sequence). V was clipped by 5 bases and J by 6 bases; unmatched bases: 8. The CDR3 is made up of 14 amino acids.

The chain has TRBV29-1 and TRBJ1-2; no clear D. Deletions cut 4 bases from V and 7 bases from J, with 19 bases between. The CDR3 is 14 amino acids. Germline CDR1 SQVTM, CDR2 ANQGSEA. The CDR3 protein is CSVVEATSGAGYTF. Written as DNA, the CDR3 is TGCAGCGTTGTAGAGGCAACCTCTGGCGCTGGCTACACCTTC.

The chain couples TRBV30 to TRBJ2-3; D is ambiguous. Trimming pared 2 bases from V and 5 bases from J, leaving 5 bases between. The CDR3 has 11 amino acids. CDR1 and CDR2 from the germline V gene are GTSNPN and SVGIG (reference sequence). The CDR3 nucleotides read TGTGCCTGGAGTCGGATAGATACGCAGTATTTT. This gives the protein CAWSRIDTQYF.

The CDR3 here is CSVEIQGQPQHF. As DNA, the CDR3 is TGCAGCGTTGAAATACAGGGGCAGCCCCAGCATTTT. The chain couples TRBV29-1 to TRBJ1-5; 7 nucleotides align to TRBD1. V shed 2 bases, J shed 7 bases, and the junction held 2 bases outside the gene matches. There are 12 residues in the CDR3. Germline CDR1 and CDR2: SQVTM and ANQGSEA.

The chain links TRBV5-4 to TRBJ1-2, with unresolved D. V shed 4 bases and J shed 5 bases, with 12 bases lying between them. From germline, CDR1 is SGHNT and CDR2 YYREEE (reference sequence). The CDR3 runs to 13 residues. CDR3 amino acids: CASSASLIYGYTF. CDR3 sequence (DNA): TGTGCCAGCAGCGCATCTCTGATTTATGGCTACACCTTC.

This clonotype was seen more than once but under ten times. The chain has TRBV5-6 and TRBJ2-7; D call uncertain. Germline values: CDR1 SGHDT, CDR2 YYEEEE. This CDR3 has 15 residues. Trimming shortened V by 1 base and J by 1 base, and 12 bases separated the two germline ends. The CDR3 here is CASSLTPLPSYEQYV. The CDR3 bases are TGTGCCAGCAGCTTGACTCCGCTCCCATCCTACGAGCAGTACGTC.

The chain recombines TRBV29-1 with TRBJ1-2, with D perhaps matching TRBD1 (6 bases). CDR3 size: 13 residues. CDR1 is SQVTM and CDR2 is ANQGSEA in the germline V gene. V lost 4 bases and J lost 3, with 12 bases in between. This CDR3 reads CSVGAGADYGYTF. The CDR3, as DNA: TGCAGCGTTGGTGCAGGGGCAGACTATGGCTACACCTTC.

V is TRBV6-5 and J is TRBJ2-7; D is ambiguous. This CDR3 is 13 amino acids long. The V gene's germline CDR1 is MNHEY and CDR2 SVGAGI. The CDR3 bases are TGTGCGCCCATTCTGGGCAGAACCCACGAGCAGTACGTC. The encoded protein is CAPILGRTHEQYV.

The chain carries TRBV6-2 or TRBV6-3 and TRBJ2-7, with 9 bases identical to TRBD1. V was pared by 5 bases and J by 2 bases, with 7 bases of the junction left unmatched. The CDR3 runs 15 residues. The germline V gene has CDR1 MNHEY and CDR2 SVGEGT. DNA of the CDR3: TGTGCCAGCAGTCACGCCGGGACAGGGACCTACGAGCAGTACTTC. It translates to CASSHAGTGTYEQYF.

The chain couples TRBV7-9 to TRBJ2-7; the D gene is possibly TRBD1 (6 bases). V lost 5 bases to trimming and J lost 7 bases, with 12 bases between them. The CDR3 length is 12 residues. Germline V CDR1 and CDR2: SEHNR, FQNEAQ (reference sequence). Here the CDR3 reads CASSLDRWEQYV. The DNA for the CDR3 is TGTGCCAGCAGCCTCGACAGGTGGGAGCAGTACGTC.

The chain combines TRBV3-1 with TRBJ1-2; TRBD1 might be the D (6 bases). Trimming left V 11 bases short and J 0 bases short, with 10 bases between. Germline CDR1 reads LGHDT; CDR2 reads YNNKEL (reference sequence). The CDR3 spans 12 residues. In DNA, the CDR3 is TGTGCCGTGTCAGGGGCTAACTATGGCTACACCTTC. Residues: CAVSGANYGYTF.

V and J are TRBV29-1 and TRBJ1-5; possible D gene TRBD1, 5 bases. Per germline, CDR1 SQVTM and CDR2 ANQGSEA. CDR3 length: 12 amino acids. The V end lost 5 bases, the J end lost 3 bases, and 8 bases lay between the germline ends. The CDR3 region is CSVRQPNQPQHF. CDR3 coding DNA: TGCAGCGTTCGACAGCCCAATCAGCCCCAGCATTTT.

This chain's CDR3 is CSVCTSGDQETQYF. CDR3 DNA: TGCAGCGTTTGCACTAGCGGGGACCAAGAGACCCAGTACTTC. This rearrangement joins TRBV29-1 to TRBJ2-5, with 10 bases lining up with TRBD2. The germline CDR1 and CDR2 sequences are SQVTM and ANQGSEA. With V trimmed by 5 bases and J by 0 bases, 3 bases remained unmatched. There are 14 residues in the CDR3.

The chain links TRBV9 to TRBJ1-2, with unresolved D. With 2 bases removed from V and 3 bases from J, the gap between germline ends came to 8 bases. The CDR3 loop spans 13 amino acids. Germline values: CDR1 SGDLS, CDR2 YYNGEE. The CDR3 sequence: CASSVGSHYGYTF. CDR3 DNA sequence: TGTGCCAGCAGCGTCGGGAGTCACTATGGCTACACCTTC.

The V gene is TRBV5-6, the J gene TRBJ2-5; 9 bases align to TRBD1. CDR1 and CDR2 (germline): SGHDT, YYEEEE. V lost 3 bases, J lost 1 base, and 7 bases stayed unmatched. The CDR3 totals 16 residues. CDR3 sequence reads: CASSWGTGNSQETQYF. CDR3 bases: TGTGCCAGCAGCTGGGGGACAGGGAATAGCCAAGAGACCCAGTACTTC.

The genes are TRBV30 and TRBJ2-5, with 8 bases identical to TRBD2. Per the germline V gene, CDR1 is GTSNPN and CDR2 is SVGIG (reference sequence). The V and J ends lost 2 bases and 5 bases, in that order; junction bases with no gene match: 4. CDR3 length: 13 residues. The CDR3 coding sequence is TGTGCCTGGAGTTTAGCGGGGTGGGAGACCCAGTACTTC. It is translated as CAWSLAGWETQYF.

CDR3 sequence: CASRASFMNGANVLTF. The CDR3 DNA follows: TGCGCCAGCAGAGCATCGTTCATGAACGGGGCCAACGTCCTGACTTTC. The chain uses TRBV5-1 and TRBJ2-6; no firm D call. There are 16 residues in the CDR3. V was trimmed by 5 bases and J by 4 bases, leaving 16 bases between them. Germline CDR1 SGHRS, CDR2 YFSETQ.